This section outlines one T cell receptor beta chain sequence together with its context. Its antigen is unidentified. With 3 bases clipped from V and 13 bases from J, the junction kept 8 bases outside the gene matches. This CDR3 has 12 amino acids. Germline V gene sequence: CDR1 SGHTA, CDR2 FQGNSA. This sample was taken from a study of STAT5B mutations in CD4+ large granular lymphocyte leukemia. Whole-study results and caveats: Higher CD4+ than CD8+ T-LGLL clonality might reflect small sample size. 8/27 top patient clones versus 2/35 control clones were TRBV06-family.

Control samples were healthy donors' buffy coats. Sequencing was at survey level. Some clones are missing from TCRdb's copy, which holds only in-frame ones; the method was immunoSEQ multiplex PCR. The sample shows some 45,000 clones, just over 85% of them seen only once. What was sequenced was CD4+ T cells from blood buffy coats. This clonotype was sampled from a human donor in good health. This sequence joins TRBV7-2 and TRBJ1-2; 7 bases fit TRBD1. The CDR3 region has the DNA TGTGCCAGCAGCTTGGATACAGGGGTTTCCACCTTC. Its translation is CASSLDTGVSTF.